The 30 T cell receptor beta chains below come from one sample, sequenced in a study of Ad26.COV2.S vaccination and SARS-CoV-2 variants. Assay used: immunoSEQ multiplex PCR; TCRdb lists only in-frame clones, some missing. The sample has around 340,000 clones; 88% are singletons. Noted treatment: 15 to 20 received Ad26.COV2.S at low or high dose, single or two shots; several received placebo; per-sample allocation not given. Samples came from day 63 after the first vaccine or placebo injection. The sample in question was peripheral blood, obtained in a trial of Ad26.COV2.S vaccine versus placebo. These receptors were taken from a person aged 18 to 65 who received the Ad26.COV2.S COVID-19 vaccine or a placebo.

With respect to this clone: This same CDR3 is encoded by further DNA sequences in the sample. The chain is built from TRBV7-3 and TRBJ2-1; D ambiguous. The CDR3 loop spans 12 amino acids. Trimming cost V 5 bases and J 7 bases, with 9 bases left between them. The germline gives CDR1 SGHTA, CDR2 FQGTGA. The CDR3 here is CASSPLGNEQFF. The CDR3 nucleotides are TGTGCCAGCAGCCCTCTTGGGAATGAGCAGTTCTTC.

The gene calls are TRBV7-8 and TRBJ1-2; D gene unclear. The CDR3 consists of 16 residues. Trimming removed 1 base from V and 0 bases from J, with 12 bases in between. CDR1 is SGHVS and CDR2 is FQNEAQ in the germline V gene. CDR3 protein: CASSLERGPTNYGYTF. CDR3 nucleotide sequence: TGTGCCAGCAGCTTAGAGCGGGGTCCTACTAACTATGGCTACACCTTC.

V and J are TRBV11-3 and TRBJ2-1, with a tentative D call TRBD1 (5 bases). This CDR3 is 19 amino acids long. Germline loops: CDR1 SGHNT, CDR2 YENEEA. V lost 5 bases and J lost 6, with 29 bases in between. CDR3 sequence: CASSAYPLDTGDSSNEQFF. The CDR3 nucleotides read TGTGCCAGCAGCGCCTACCCCTTGGACACGGGTGATTCTTCCAATGAGCAGTTCTTC.

The CDR3 DNA sequence: TGTGCCAGCAGCGAGGGGGTTTCTACCGGGGAGCTGTTTTTT. Its protein product is CASSEGVSTGELFF. The rearrangement uses TRBV11-2 and TRBJ2-2; D is possibly TRBD1 (6 bases). The CDR3 is made up of 14 amino acids. CDR1 and CDR2 (germline): SGHAT, FQNNGV. Trimming left V 5 bases short and J 5 bases short, with 12 bases between.

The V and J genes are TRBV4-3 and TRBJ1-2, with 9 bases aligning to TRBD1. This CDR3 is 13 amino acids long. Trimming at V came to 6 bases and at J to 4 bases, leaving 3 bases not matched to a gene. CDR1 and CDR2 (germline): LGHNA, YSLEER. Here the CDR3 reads CASSRDRAYGYTF. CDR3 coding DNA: TGCGCCAGCAGTAGGGACAGGGCCTATGGCTACACCTTC.

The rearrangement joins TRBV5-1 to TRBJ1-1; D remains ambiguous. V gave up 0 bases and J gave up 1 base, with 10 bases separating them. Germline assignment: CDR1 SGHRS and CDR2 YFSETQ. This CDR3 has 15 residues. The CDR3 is CASSLGARANTEAFF. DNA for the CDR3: TGCGCCAGCAGCTTGGGTGCGCGGGCGAACACTGAAGCTTTCTTT.

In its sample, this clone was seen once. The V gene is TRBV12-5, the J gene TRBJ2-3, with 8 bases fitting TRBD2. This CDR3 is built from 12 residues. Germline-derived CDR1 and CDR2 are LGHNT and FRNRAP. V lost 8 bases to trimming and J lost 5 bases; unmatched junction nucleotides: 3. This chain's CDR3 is CASTGREDTQYF. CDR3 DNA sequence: TGTGCTAGTACCGGGAGGGAAGATACGCAGTATTTT.

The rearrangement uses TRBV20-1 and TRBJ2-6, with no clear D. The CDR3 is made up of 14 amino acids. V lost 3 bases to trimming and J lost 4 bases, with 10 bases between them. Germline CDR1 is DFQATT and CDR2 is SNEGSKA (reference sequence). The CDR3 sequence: CSASQGIGANVLTF. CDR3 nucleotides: TGCAGTGCTAGTCAAGGGATCGGGGCCAACGTCCTGACTTTC.

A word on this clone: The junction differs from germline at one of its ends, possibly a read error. DNA of the CDR3: TGTGCCAGCAGTTTATCGGGTCAGTCCCAGCATTTT. Amino acid sequence: CASSLSGQSQHF. This chain joins TRBV27 and TRBJ1-5; D call uncertain. Germline V lookup: CDR1 MNHEY, CDR2 SMNVEV (reference sequence). CDR3 length: 12 amino acids.

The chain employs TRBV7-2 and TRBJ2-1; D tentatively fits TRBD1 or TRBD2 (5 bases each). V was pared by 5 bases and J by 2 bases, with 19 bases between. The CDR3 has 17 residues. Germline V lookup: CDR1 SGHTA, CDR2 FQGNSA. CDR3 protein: CASSPPGRGRAYNEQFF. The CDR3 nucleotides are TGTGCCAGCAGCCCACCGGGAAGGGGTAGGGCCTACAATGAGCAGTTCTTC.

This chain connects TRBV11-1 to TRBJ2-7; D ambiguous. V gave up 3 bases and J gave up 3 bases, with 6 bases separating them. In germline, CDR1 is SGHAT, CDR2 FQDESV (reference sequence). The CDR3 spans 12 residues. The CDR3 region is CASSLGIYEQYF. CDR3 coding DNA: TGTGCCAGCAGCTTGGGGATCTACGAGCAGTACTTC.

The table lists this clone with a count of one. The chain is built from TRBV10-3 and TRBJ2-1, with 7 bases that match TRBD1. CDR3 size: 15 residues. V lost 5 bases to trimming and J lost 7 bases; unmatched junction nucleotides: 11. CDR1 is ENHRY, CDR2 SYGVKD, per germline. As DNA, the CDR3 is TGTGCCATCAGTAGAGCCGGGACAGAGGTGAATGAGCAGTTCTTC. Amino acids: CAISRAGTEVNEQFF.

The CDR3 is CASSLEGQGAGELFF. The CDR3, as DNA: TGTGCCAGCAGCTTGGAGGGACAGGGGGCCGGGGAGCTGTTTTTT. The chain joins TRBV5-4 to TRBJ2-2; 11 nucleotides match TRBD1. Germline V CDR1 and CDR2: SGHNT, YYREEE (reference sequence). The CDR3 sequence is 15 residues long. J was trimmed by 6 bases and V by 0 bases; bases with no gene match: 1.

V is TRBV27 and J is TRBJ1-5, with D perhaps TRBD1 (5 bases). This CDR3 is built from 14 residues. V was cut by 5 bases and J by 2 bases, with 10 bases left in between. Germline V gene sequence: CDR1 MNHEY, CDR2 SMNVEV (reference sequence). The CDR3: CASSRGVGNQPQHF. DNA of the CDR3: TGTGCCAGCAGTCGGGGGGTGGGCAATCAGCCCCAGCATTTT.

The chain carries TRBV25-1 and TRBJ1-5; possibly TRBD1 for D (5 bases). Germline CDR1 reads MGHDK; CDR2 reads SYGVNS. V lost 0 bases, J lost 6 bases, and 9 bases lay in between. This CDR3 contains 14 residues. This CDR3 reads CASSEYLGGQPQHF. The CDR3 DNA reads TGTGCCAGCAGTGAATACTTGGGGGGTCAGCCCCAGCATTTT.

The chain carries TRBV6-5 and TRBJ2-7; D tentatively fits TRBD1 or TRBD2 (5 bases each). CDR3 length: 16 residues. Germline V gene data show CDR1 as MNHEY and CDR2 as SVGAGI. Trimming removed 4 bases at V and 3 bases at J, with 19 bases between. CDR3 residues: CASSFNPGTPRYEQYF. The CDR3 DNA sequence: TGTGCCAGCAGTTTCAATCCCGGGACGCCACGCTACGAGCAGTACTTC.

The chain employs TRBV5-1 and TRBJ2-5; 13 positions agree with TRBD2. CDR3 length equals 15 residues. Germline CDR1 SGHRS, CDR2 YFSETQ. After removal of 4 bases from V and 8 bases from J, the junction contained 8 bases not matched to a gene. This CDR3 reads CASSLTSGGQFTQYF. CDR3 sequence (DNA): TGCGCCAGCAGCCTGACTAGCGGGGGGCAATTTACCCAGTACTTC.

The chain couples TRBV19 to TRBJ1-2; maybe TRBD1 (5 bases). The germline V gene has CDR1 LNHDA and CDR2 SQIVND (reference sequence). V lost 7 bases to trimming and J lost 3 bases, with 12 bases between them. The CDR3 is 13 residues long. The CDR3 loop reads CASISTTDYGYTF. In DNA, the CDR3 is TGTGCCAGTATTTCGACGACAGACTATGGCTACACCTTC. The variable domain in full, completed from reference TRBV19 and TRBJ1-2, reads DGGITQSPKYLFRKEGQNVTLSCEQNLNHDAMYWYRQDPGQGLRLIYYSQIVNDFQKGDIAEGYSVSREKKESFPLTVTSAQKNPTAFYLCASISTTDYGYTFGSGTRLTVV.

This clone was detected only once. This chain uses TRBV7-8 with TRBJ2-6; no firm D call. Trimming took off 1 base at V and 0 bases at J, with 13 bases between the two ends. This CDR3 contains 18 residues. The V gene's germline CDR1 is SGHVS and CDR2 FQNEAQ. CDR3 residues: CASSLGVAAFSGANVLTF. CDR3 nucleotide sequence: TGTGCCAGCAGCTTAGGAGTGGCGGCCTTCTCTGGGGCCAACGTCCTGACTTTC.

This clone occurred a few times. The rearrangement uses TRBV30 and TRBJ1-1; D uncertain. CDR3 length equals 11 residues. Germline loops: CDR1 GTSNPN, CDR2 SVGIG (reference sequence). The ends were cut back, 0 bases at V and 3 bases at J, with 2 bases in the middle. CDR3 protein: CAWSVDTEAFF. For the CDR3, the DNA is TGTGCCTGGAGTGTAGACACTGAAGCTTTCTTT. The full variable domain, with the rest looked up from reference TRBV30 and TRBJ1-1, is SQTIHQWPATLVQPVGSPLSLECTVEGTSNPNLYWYRQAAGRGLQLLFYSVGIGQISSEVPQNLSASRPQDRQFILSSKKLLLSDSGFYLCAWSVDTEAFFGQGTRLTVV.

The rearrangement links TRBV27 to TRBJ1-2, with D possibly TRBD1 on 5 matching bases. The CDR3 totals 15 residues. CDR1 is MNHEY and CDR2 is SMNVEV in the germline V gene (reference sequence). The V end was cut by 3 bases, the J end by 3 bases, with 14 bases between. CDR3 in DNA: TGTGCCAGCAGTTTGTCAGGGATCTTCGACTATGGCTACACCTTC. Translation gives CASSLSGIFDYGYTF.

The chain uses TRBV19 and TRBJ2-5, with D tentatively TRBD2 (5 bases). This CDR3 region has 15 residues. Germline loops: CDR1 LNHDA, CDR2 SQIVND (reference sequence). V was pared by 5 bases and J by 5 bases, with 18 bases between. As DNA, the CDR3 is TGTGCCAGTAGTCTTACGGGATTACTCGGGGAGACCCAGTACTTC. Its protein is CASSLTGLLGETQYF.

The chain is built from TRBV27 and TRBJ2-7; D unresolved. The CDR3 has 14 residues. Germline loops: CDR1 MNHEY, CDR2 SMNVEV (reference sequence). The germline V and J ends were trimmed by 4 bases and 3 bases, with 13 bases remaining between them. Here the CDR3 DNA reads TGTGCCAGCAGTTCTATGACGCACAGCTACGAGCAGTACTTC. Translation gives CASSSMTHSYEQYF.

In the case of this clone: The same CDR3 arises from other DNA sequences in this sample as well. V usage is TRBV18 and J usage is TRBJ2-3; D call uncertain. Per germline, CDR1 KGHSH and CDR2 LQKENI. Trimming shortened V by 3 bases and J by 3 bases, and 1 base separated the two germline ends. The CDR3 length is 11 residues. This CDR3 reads CASSPTDTQYF. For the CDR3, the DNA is TGTGCCAGCTCACCGACAGATACGCAGTATTTT.

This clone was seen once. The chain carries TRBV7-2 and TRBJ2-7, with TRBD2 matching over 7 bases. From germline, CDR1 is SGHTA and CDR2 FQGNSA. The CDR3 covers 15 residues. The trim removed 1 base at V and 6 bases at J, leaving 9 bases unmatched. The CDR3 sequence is CASSLGGGRVSEQYF. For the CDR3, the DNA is TGTGCCAGCAGCTTAGGGGGAGGGCGCGTTAGCGAGCAGTACTTC.

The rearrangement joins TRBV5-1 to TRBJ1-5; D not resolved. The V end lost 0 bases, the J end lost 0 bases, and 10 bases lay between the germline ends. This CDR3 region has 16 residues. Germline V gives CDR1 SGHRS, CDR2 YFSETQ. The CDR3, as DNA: TGCGCCAGCAGCTTGGGGTCCACAAATAGCAATCAGCCCCAGCATTTT. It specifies CASSLGSTNSNQPQHF.

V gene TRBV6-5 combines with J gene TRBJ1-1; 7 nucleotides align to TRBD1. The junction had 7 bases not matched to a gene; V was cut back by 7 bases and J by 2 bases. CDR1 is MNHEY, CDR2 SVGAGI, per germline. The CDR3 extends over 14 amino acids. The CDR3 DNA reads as TGTGCCAGCACTCAAGGGACAGTTAACACTGAAGCTTTCTTT. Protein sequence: CASTQGTVNTEAFF.

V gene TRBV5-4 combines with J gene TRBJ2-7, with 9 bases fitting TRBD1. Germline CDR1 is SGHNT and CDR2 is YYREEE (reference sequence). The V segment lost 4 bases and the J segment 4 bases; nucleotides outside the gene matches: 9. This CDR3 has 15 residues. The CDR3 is CASSLPPGQGYEQYF. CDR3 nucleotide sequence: TGTGCCAGCAGCCTCCCTCCGGGACAGGGATACGAGCAGTACTTC.

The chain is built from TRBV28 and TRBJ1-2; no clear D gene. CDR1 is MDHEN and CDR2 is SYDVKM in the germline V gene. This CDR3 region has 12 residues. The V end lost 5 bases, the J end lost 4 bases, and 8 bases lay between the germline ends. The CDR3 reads CASSPLPYGYTF. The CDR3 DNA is TGTGCCAGCAGTCCCCTCCCCTATGGCTACACCTTC.

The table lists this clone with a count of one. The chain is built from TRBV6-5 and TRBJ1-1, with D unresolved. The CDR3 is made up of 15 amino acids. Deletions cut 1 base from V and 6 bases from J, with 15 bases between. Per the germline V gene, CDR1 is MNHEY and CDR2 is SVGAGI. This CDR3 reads CASSYLPGEESEAFF. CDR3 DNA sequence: TGTGCCAGCAGTTACTTGCCAGGCGAGGAATCTGAAGCTTTCTTT.